These T cell receptor beta chains were read from a single sample in a study of blood T cell repertoires in COVID-19. Clones were sequenced by immunoSEQ multiplex PCR, and TCRdb holds only the in-frame ones, with some missing. The table includes roughly 240,000 clones, roughly four fifths detected once. Sequencing used peripheral blood. The source of these receptors is a woman aged 70-85 years with acute or convalescent COVID-19. Each CDR3 is given with its conserved first and last residue. The order of the fields is D gene, J gene, clone size, V gene, CDR3 protein, CDR3 DNA. A D gene is named only where the DNA matches it firmly. Not all rows give a size; the values are once, few, many and, for expanded clones, a class.

TRBD1 TRBJ1-1 . TRBV5-1 CASSLGQGGTEAFF TGCGCCAGCAGCTTGGGACAGGGGGGCACTGAAGCTTTCTTT
. TRBJ2-2 . TRBV6-6 CASRRGELFF TGTGCCAGCAGGCGTGGGGAGCTGTTTTTT
. TRBJ2-6 few TRBV3-1/TRBV3-2 CASSDQGFGANVLTF TGTGCCAGCAGCGACCAGGGTTTCGGGGCCAACGTCCTGACTTTC
. TRBJ2-3 . TRBV10-3 CAISAAGTDTQYF TGTGCCATCAGTGCAGCGGGCACAGATACGCAGTATTTT
. TRBJ2-1 . TRBV19 CASSRLLSSYNEQFF TGTGCCAGTAGTAGACTCCTTAGCTCCTACAATGAGCAGTTCTTC
TRBD1 TRBJ1-1 . TRBV4-1 CASSHRDRPYEAFF TGCGCCAGCAGCCACCGGGACAGGCCCTATGAAGCTTTCTTT
. TRBJ1-4 . TRBV5-1 CASSRSQGNEKLFF TGCGCCAGCAGCCGTTCCCAGGGTAATGAAAAACTGTTTTTT
TRBD1 TRBJ2-1 . TRBV7-2 CASKVTGFANEQFF TGTGCCAGCAAGGTGACAGGGTTTGCGAATGAGCAGTTCTTC
. TRBJ1-1 . TRBV20-1 CSARKDREAFF TGCAGTGCTAGAAAAGACAGGGAAGCTTTCTTT
. TRBJ2-7 . TRBV10-2 CASSESNSGLTRDYEQYF TGCGCCAGCAGTGAGTCGAACAGTGGATTGACCAGGGACTACGAGCAGTACTTC
TRBD2 TRBJ2-3 . TRBV3-1/TRBV3-2 CASSGLAGGLTDTQYF TGTGCCAGCAGTGGACTAGCGGGGGGGCTCACAGATACGCAGTATTTT
. TRBJ1-4 . TRBV5-1 CASSLVGASNEKLFF TGCGCCAGCAGCTTGGTAGGGGCATCTAATGAAAAACTGTTTTTT
. TRBJ2-1 . TRBV12-3/TRBV12-4 CASSLAFGGEQFF TGTGCCAGCAGTTTAGCGTTCGGCGGTGAGCAGTTCTTC
TRBD1 TRBJ1-1 . TRBV7-8 CASSLAGGQPGTFF TGTGCCAGCAGCTTAGCGGGGGGACAGCCCGGGACTTTCTTT
. TRBJ1-1 few TRBV6-5 CASKDSKNTEAFF TGTGCCAGCAAGGACTCGAAGAACACTGAAGCTTTCTTT
TRBD1 TRBJ1-2 . TRBV4-1 CASSRTGEANYGYTF TGCGCCAGCAGTCGGACAGGGGAAGCTAACTATGGCTACACCTTC
. TRBJ2-1 . TRBV2 CASSVILSRNEQFF TGTGCCAGCAGTGTGATACTGAGCAGGAATGAGCAGTTCTTC
. TRBJ1-6 . TRBV24-1 CATSDRQNSPLHF TGTGCCACCAGTGATAGACAGAATTCACCCCTCCACTTT
TRBD1 TRBJ1-4 . TRBV19 CASSIRTGTDEKLFF TGTGCCAGTAGTATACGGACAGGGACCGATGAAAAACTGTTTTTT
TRBD1 TRBJ1-6 . TRBV27 CASSLRGGVYNSPLHF TGTGCCAGCAGTTTGAGAGGGGGCGTTTATAATTCACCCCTCCACTTT
. TRBJ1-4 . TRBV5-8 CASSLEGTPSGEKLFF TGTGCCAGCAGCTTGGAAGGGACACCCTCCGGAGAAAAACTGTTTTTT
. TRBJ1-4 . TRBV5-1 CASSLAPVGANEKLFF TGCGCCAGCAGCTTGGCTCCTGTCGGGGCTAATGAAAAACTGTTTTTT
. TRBJ1-1 . TRBV7-2 CATKQGLNTEAFF TGTGCCACCAAACAGGGTCTGAACACTGAAGCTTTCTTT
. TRBJ1-1 once TRBV12-3/TRBV12-4 CASSGSMNTEAFF TGTGCCAGCAGTGGGAGCATGAACACTGAAGCTTTCTTT
TRBD1 TRBJ2-5 . TRBV28 CASRDRDRERETQYF TGTGCCAGCAGAGACCGGGACAGGGAGAGGGAGACCCAGTACTTC
TRBD1 TRBJ1-2 few TRBV6-4 CASNPTGTGRGYTF TGTGCCAGCAACCCCACCGGGACAGGGCGCGGCTACACCTTC
. TRBJ1-2 . TRBV12-3/TRBV12-4 CASSPGSDGYTF TGTGCCAGCAGCCCAGGGTCAGATGGCTACACCTTC
TRBD2 TRBJ2-3 . TRBV27 CASSWNVGGAADTQYF TGTGCCAGCAGTTGGAATGTCGGGGGGGCGGCAGATACGCAGTATTTT
. TRBJ1-2 . TRBV18 CASSPGTTYGYTF TGTGCCAGCTCACCCGGGACAACTTATGGCTACACCTTC
TRBD1 TRBJ2-1 . TRBV14 CASSQVGGQGGNEQFF TGTGCCAGCAGCCAAGTAGGAGGACAGGGAGGCAATGAGCAGTTCTTC
. TRBJ2-3 . TRBV2 CASSEALASDTQYF TGTGCCAGCAGTGAAGCGTTAGCGTCAGATACGCAGTATTTT
. TRBJ2-7 . TRBV11-2 CASSPGGPYEQYF TGTGCCAGCAGCCCTGGAGGGCCCTACGAGCAGTACTTC
TRBD1 TRBJ2-2 . TRBV9 CASSVGDRGLDTGELFF TGTGCCAGCAGCGTCGGGGACAGGGGTTTAGACACCGGGGAGCTGTTTTTT
. TRBJ1-6 . TRBV2 CASKQDYNSPLHF TGTGCCAGCAAGCAGGACTATAATTCACCCCTCCACTTT
TRBD2 TRBJ2-3 . TRBV5-1 CASSPTIAGGWDTQYF TGCGCCAGCAGCCCGACGATAGCGGGGGGCTGGGATACGCAGTATTTT
TRBD1 TRBJ1-1 once TRBV28 CASSHRQGGNTEAFF TGTGCCAGCAGTCACCGACAGGGGGGGAACACTGAAGCTTTCTTT
. TRBJ1-1 . TRBV10-3 CAISEAPSTGGVAFF TGTGCCATCAGTGAGGCCCCGAGCACCGGAGGGGTGGCTTTCTTT
TRBD2 TRBJ2-5 . TRBV6-5 CASSYPTSGGSETQYF TGTGCCAGCAGTTACCCAACTAGCGGGGGGAGTGAGACCCAGTACTTC
. TRBJ2-3 . TRBV9 CASSVAGGGTDTQYF TGTGCCAGCAGCGTAGCCGGTGGTGGCACAGATACGCAGTATTTT
. TRBJ1-3 . TRBV2 CASSDRVGNTIYF TGTGCCAGCAGTGACAGGGTTGGAAACACCATATATTTT
TRBD2 TRBJ2-1 . TRBV5-4 CASSERLAGGRNEQFF TGTGCCAGCAGCGAACGACTAGCGGGGGGGCGAAATGAGCAGTTCTTC